This TCR beta chain was identified during a study of blood T cells in healthy people across ages. This clonotype was seen more than once but under ten times. Germline CDR1 and CDR2: MNHEY and SVGEGT. Between the trimmed V and J ends, which lost 3 bases and 3 bases, there was a span of 6 bases. CDR3 length equals 12 residues. Using a J-beta primer mix together with a sample-barcoded 5' primer, a second PCR was run for roughly 7 to 11 cycles. In TCRdb, the 5' RACE reads were re-called with MiXCR into one record per CDR3 protein. This sample yields approximately 1,000,000 distinct CDR3 sequences, of which around two fifths are seen a single time; about an eighth belongs to the top ten.

The TCR originated in a man aged 18 to 30 in good health. Sequenced input: blood. The rearrangement uses TRBV6-2 or TRBV6-3 and TRBJ2-7; D not resolved. CDR3 amino acids: CASSYWGYEQYF. The CDR3, as DNA: TGTGCCAGCAGTTATTGGGGCTACGAGCAGTACTTC.